The TCR beta chain described here comes from a study of blood T cell repertoires in COVID-19. Across the study: Italy, Spain and the United States were the sources of the convalescent and acute COVID-19 samples. Sample material is recorded as cDNA or gDNA derived from T cells, B-cell-depleted T cells, or PBMCs.

Source study methods: Amplification from reference gene primers served as the basis for estimated nucleated cell counts. Sequencing used immunoSEQ multiplex PCR; TCRdb keeps in-frame clones, though not all of them. The V and J calls and the clone size are those of that table, but D and trimming were determined from the DNA. The sample lists about 310,000 clones, about 89% occurring once. V lost 1 base and J lost 8; bases outside the gene matches: 8. The CDR3 length is 15 residues. The germline CDR1 and CDR2 sequences are SEHNR and FQNEAQ (reference sequence). Sequenced input: PBMCs or T cells enriched from blood (not recorded which). This receptor was taken from a woman in her thirties or forties who had recovered from COVID-19. V is TRBV7-9 and J is TRBJ1-2, with TRBD1 identical over 9 bases. This CDR3 is CASSLGGQGPGGYTF. The CDR3 DNA reads TGTGCCAGCAGCTTAGGGGGACAGGGCCCTGGCGGCTACACCTTC. Variable domain in full (rest from reference TRBV7-9 and TRBJ1-2): DTGVSQNPRHKITKRGQNVTFRCDPISEHNRLYWYRQTLGQGPEFLTYFQNEAQLEKSRLLSDRFSAERPKGSFSTLEIQRTEQGDSAMYLCASSLGGQGPGGYTFGSGTRLTVV.